A single sample is the source of the 8 T cell receptor beta chains below, sequenced in a study of blood T cell repertoires in COVID-19. The data were produced by immunoSEQ multiplex PCR, yet TCRdb's version contains in-frame clones alone and is incomplete. The repertoire consists of about 170,000 clones, with 70% to 85% occurring once and the leading ten covering over 9.5%. Sequencing input: PBMCs or T cells enriched from blood (not recorded which). These receptors were taken from a man aged 50-60 years who had recovered from COVID-19.

The chain couples TRBV29-1 to TRBJ2-1; TRBD1 is a possible D gene (5 bases). The ends were cut back, 2 bases at V and 0 bases at J, with 14 bases in the middle. Germline CDR1 is SQVTM and CDR2 is ANQGSEA. The CDR3 has 16 amino acids. The CDR3 reads CSVESSRQSSYNEQFF. The CDR3 coding sequence is TGCAGCGTTGAATCAAGTCGACAGAGCTCCTACAATGAGCAGTTCTTC.

This clone appeared a few times. The chain uses TRBV4-2 and TRBJ2-2, with TRBD2 matching over 8 bases. Germline lookup yields CDR1 LGHNA and CDR2 YNFKEQ. The CDR3 has 17 amino acids. The trim removed 0 bases at V and 5 bases at J, leaving 8 bases unmatched. The CDR3: CASSQDWSGGVTGELFF. CDR3 sequence (DNA): TGTGCCAGCAGCCAAGACTGGAGCGGGGGTGTAACCGGGGAGCTGTTTTTT.

This clone was seen a handful of times. This rearrangement joins TRBV7-2 to TRBJ2-5; D may be TRBD2 (5 bases). The CDR3 runs 14 residues. Germline V gives CDR1 SGHTA, CDR2 FQGNSA. Trimming pared 5 bases from V and 1 base from J, leaving 11 bases between. CDR3 coding DNA: TGTGCCAGCAGCCCGGTAGGACTCCAAGAGACCCAGTACTTC. Protein product: CASSPVGLQETQYF.

This chain uses TRBV14 with TRBJ1-2; TRBD1 matches 7 bases. The length of the CDR3 is 16 residues. The V gene's germline CDR1 is SGHDN and CDR2 FVKESK. V lost 0 bases to trimming and J lost 6 bases; unmatched junction nucleotides: 10. CDR3 in DNA: TGTGCCAGCAGCCAAGACGACAGGGCAGTACGAGATGGCTACACCTTC. It specifies CASSQDDRAVRDGYTF.

This CDR3 is CASSTGDTPETQYF. The DNA of the CDR3 is TGCGCCAGCAGCACCGGGGACACCCCGGAGACCCAGTACTTC. The J gene is TRBJ2-5, the V gene TRBV5-1; TRBD1 is a possible D gene (6 bases). Germline values: CDR1 SGHRS, CDR2 YFSETQ. The CDR3 consists of 14 residues. Trimming pared 4 bases from V and 5 bases from J, leaving 15 bases between.

Written as DNA, the CDR3 is TGCGCCAGCACGCCGACAGGGTTCGGGACCGGGGAGCTGTTTTTT. Translating gives CASTPTGFGTGELFF. The J gene is TRBJ2-2, the V gene TRBV5-1, with 7 nucleotides matching TRBD1. CDR1 is SGHRS, CDR2 YFSETQ, per germline. The CDR3 spans 15 residues. V was pared by 6 bases and J by 5 bases, with 10 bases of the junction left unmatched.

This clone has a handful of counts. The chain joins TRBV12-3 or TRBV12-4 to TRBJ2-2; D might be TRBD1 (6 bases). V dropped 6 bases and J dropped 9 bases, with 11 bases sitting between them. CDR3 length: 12 amino acids. The chain's CDR3 is CASRLDSRELFF. The CDR3 DNA sequence: TGTGCCAGCAGGTTGGACAGCAGGGAGCTGTTTTTT.

The rearrangement links TRBV11-3 to TRBJ2-3; no reliable D call. Trimming took off 0 bases at V and 8 bases at J, with 6 bases between the two ends. Germline V gives CDR1 SGHNT, CDR2 YENEEA. The CDR3 spans 12 residues. The CDR3 reads CASSLDPSTQYF. As DNA, the CDR3 is TGTGCCAGCAGCTTAGACCCTAGTACGCAGTATTTT.